This T cell receptor beta chain was identified during a study of shared clonotypes between healthy human individuals. About the research overall: Researchers assigned three CD4 naive, three CD4 memory, two CD8 naive and one CD8 memory plate to each donor. Study observations and caveats: Clonotypes which were not shared had lower generation probabilities than clonotypes that all four donors shared.

CDR1 is MGHRA, CDR2 YSYEKL, per germline. The ends lost 1 base at V and 5 bases at J; junction bases unmatched: 4. The CDR3 runs 16 residues. About this clone itself: The target antigen is unknown.

Method: immunoSEQ multiplex PCR; TCRdb's copy keeps in-frame clones and lacks some. Here the sample spans hundreds of thousands of clones, about 95% being singletons. Naivety among CD8 cells was defined by CD45RO negativity and positive CCR7 selection, thereby excluding terminally differentiated effector memory CD45RA+ cells. The healthy adult donors were HIV-negative and reported no recent acute infections or vaccinations. Sequenced sample: naive CD8+ T cells sorted from blood. This clonotype was sampled from a woman aged 25 to 39 in good health. This rearrangement joins TRBV4-1 to TRBJ2-1, with 11 bases aligning to TRBD2. The CDR3 sequence: CASSQGPGLADNEQFF. DNA for the CDR3: TGCGCCAGCAGCCAAGGTCCGGGACTAGCGGACAATGAGCAGTTCTTC.